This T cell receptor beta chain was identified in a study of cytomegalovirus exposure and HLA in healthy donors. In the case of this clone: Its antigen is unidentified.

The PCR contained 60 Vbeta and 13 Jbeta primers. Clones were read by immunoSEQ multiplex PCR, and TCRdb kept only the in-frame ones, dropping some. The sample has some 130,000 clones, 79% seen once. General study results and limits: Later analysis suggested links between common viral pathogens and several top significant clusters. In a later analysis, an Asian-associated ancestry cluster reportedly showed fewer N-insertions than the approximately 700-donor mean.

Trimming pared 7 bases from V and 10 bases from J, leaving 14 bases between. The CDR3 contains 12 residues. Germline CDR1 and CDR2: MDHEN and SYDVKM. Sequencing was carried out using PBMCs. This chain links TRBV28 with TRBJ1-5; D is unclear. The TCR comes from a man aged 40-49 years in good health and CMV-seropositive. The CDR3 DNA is TGTGCCAGCATTTCTGAGGGCTATCCCCAGCATTTT. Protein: CASISEGYPQHF.